Listed here are 31 T cell receptor beta chains from one sample, sequenced in a study of a mutant IDH1 vaccine in newly diagnosed glioma. Time point denoted: week 11, during vaccination. The investigators gave 300 ug of mutant IDH1 20-mer peptide in each vaccine dose, together with topical imiquimod. Their antigen targets remain unknown. Assay: immunoSEQ multiplex PCR; the TCRdb copy retains only in-frame clones and omits some. The sample holds 110,000 or so clones, around 90% seen once. The source was PBMCs, collected from a glioma patient whose treatment included an IDH1 peptide vaccine. All receptors come from a woman between 50 and 59 years old with glioma.

This clone was detected once. V is TRBV12-5 and J is TRBJ1-5; 8 positions match TRBD1. CDR3 size: 15 residues. Germline V gene data show CDR1 as LGHNT and CDR2 as FRNRAP. J was trimmed by 7 bases and V by 3 bases; bases with no gene match: 8. CDR3 sequence: CASGFGTGPRQPQHF. The CDR3 DNA sequence: TGTGCTAGTGGTTTCGGGACAGGCCCCAGGCAGCCCCAGCATTTT.

This chain joins TRBV7-2 and TRBJ2-1; no reliable D call. The CDR3 totals 15 residues. Trimming took off 1 base at V and 0 bases at J, with 7 bases between the two ends. Germline lookup yields CDR1 SGHTA and CDR2 FQGNSA. The CDR3 nucleotides read TGTGCCAGCAGCTTAGTTTCAGCCTCCTACAATGAGCAGTTCTTC. Translation gives CASSLVSASYNEQFF.

The V call is TRBV7-9, the J call TRBJ2-1, with 12 nucleotides matching TRBD2. This CDR3 has 19 amino acids. Germline V gives CDR1 SEHNR, CDR2 FQNEAQ (reference sequence). V dropped 6 bases and J dropped 0; count of bases not matched to a gene: 12. CDR3 residues: CASSYPGLAGPSSYNEQFF. DNA of the CDR3: TGTGCCAGCAGTTATCCGGGACTAGCGGGCCCTAGCTCCTACAATGAGCAGTTCTTC.

The J gene is TRBJ1-5, the V gene TRBV5-1; D gene unclear. CDR3 length: 13 residues. Germline lookup yields CDR1 SGHRS and CDR2 YFSETQ. With 0 bases removed from V and 3 bases from J, the gap between germline ends came to 4 bases. As DNA, the CDR3 is TGCGCCAGCAGCTTGGACGTCAATCAGCCCCAGCATTTT. This codes for CASSLDVNQPQHF.

This clone has just one count. The gene calls are TRBV6-4 and TRBJ1-5; D not resolved. CDR1 MRHNA and CDR2 SNTAGT come from the germline V gene. V lost 3 bases and J 9 bases, leaving 18 bases between the germline ends. CDR3 length: 15 amino acids. The CDR3 region has the DNA TGTGCCAGCAGTGAGATGCAGGTGGGCGAGGGGCCCCAGCATTTT. Translating gives CASSEMQVGEGPQHF.

This clone showed up just once. The CDR3 reads CASSSQNQPQHF. CDR3 bases: TGTGCCAGCAGCTCCCAGAATCAGCCCCAGCATTTT. This sequence joins TRBV7-8 and TRBJ1-5; no reliable D call. Trimming cost V 4 bases and J 4 bases, with 5 bases left between them. Germline lookup yields CDR1 SGHVS and CDR2 FQNEAQ. The CDR3 sequence is 12 residues long.

This chain uses TRBV15 with TRBJ2-2; no reliable D call. The CDR3 is 14 amino acids. Germline assignment: CDR1 LNHNV and CDR2 YYDKDF (reference sequence). V shed 3 bases and J shed 1 base, with 6 bases lying between them. The DNA of the CDR3 is TGTGCCACCAGCAGGACGGAGAACACCGGGGAGCTGTTTTTT. It encodes CATSRTENTGELFF.

This chain links TRBV18 with TRBJ1-2; D gene ambiguous. The V end lost 2 bases, the J end lost 9 bases, and 10 bases lay between the germline ends. This CDR3 contains 12 residues. Germline CDR1 is KGHSH and CDR2 is LQKENI. The CDR3 protein is CASSPNQQSYTF. CDR3 in DNA: TGTGCCAGCTCACCAAATCAACAGAGCTACACCTTC.

V and J are TRBV9 and TRBJ2-2, with a tentative D call TRBD2 (6 bases). Germline CDR1 is SGDLS and CDR2 is YYNGEE. The CDR3 is made up of 12 amino acids. Trimming removed 5 bases from V and 6 bases from J, with 8 bases in between. The CDR3 DNA is TGTGCCAGCAGGCGGGGCCCCGGGGAGCTGTTTTTT. Translated: CASRRGPGELFF.

This chain joins TRBV28 and TRBJ2-5; TRBD2 matches 15 bases. Germline V gene data show CDR1 as MDHEN and CDR2 as SYDVKM. The CDR3 runs to 16 residues. Trimming at V came to 6 bases and at J to 4 bases, leaving 6 bases not matched to a gene. DNA of the CDR3: TGTGCCAGCAGCCGGGGACTAGCGGGAGGACGAGAGACCCAGTACTTC. This gives the protein CASSRGLAGGRETQYF.

CDR3 loop: CASSLDVAYYEQYF. For the CDR3, the DNA is TGCGCCAGCAGCTTGGACGTAGCATACTACGAGCAGTACTTC. The rearrangement links TRBV5-1 to TRBJ2-7; D unresolved. The germline V gene has CDR1 SGHRS and CDR2 YFSETQ. The V and J ends lost 0 bases and 3 bases respectively, with 10 bases between them. CDR3 length: 14 residues.

This chain connects TRBV5-1 to TRBJ1-1; unclear D gene. Germline CDR1 and CDR2: SGHRS and YFSETQ. The CDR3 runs 13 residues. Trimming pared 2 bases from V and 1 base from J, leaving 6 bases between. The CDR3 reads CASSLPGNTEAFF. Here the CDR3 DNA reads TGCGCCAGCAGCTTACCCGGGAACACTGAAGCTTTCTTT. The variable domain in full, with the rest retrieved from reference TRBV5-1 and TRBJ1-1, is KAGVTQTPRYLIKTRGQQVTLSCSPISGHRSVSWYQQTPGQGLQFLFEYFSETQRNKGNFPGRFSGRQFSNSRSEMNVSTLELGDSALYLCASSLPGNTEAFFGQGTRLTVV.

The V and J genes are TRBV19 and TRBJ1-2; a possible D gene is TRBD1 (6 bases). Looked up from germline, CDR1 is LNHDA and CDR2 is SQIVND (reference sequence). Deletions cut 6 bases from V and 1 base from J, with 9 bases between. This CDR3 has 13 amino acids. CDR3 nucleotides: TGTGCCAGTAGGGTGGACAGTAACTATGGCTACACCTTC. Protein product: CASRVDSNYGYTF.

J is TRBJ2-5 and V is TRBV5-6; TRBD1 agrees at 7 bases. Unmatched junction bases numbered 5, after V lost 2 bases and J lost 4 bases. The germline V gene has CDR1 SGHDT and CDR2 YYEEEE. The CDR3 length is 14 residues. CDR3 in DNA: TGTGCCAGCAGCTTCAGGACAGGCACAGAGACCCAGTACTTC. Translating it yields CASSFRTGTETQYF.

The chain employs TRBV6-6 and TRBJ2-7; D assignment may be TRBD1 or TRBD2 (6 bases each). The CDR3 runs to 14 residues. Germline V gene data show CDR1 as MNHNY and CDR2 as SVGAGI (reference sequence). V was pared by 2 bases and J by 4 bases, with 12 bases between. CDR3 bases: TGTGCCAGCAGTTACCGGGCGGGACAATACGAGCAGTACTTC. This codes for CASSYRAGQYEQYF.

The chain carries TRBV7-9 and TRBJ1-4, with a possible D match to TRBD1 (5 bases). The CDR3 is made up of 16 amino acids. V gave up 5 bases and J gave up 7 bases, with 20 bases separating them. The germline V gene has CDR1 SEHNR and CDR2 FQNEAQ (reference sequence). CDR3 sequence reads: CASSARRAQAIEKLFF. DNA for the CDR3: TGTGCCAGCAGCGCTCGGAGGGCACAGGCCATTGAAAAACTGTTTTTT.

The V gene is TRBV5-6, the J gene TRBJ2-2; a possible D gene is TRBD2 (6 bases). V lost 0 bases, J lost 3 bases, and 6 bases lay in between. The germline gives CDR1 SGHDT, CDR2 YYEEEE. CDR3 length: 14 residues. Here the CDR3 DNA reads TGTGCCAGCAGCTTGGGGGACTACACCGGGGAGCTGTTTTTT. Protein sequence: CASSLGDYTGELFF.

In its sample, this clone was seen a few times. The genes are TRBV28 and TRBJ2-7, with D possibly matching TRBD2 (5 bases). The CDR3 totals 11 residues. Germline CDR1 and CDR2: MDHEN and SYDVKM. V shed 6 bases and J shed 7 bases, with 10 bases lying between them. CDR3 protein: CASSHTREQYF. Written as DNA, the CDR3 is TGTGCCAGCAGCCACACTAGGGAGCAGTACTTC.

The chain is built from TRBV19 and TRBJ2-5; 8 bases line up with TRBD1. In germline, CDR1 is LNHDA, CDR2 SQIVND (reference sequence). This CDR3 is 13 amino acids long. Trimming removed 6 bases from V and 5 bases from J; junction bases left unmatched: 5. The DNA of the CDR3 is TGTGCCAGTAGACAGGGGGTAGGGGAGACCCAGTACTTC. It encodes CASRQGVGETQYF.

This clone was found once. The chain couples TRBV2 to TRBJ2-2; 14 bases map to TRBD2. V was pared by 6 bases and J by 4 bases, with 1 base of the junction left unmatched. The CDR3 extends over 15 amino acids. Germline loops: CDR1 SNHLY, CDR2 FYNNEI. As DNA, the CDR3 is TGTGCCAGCAGGGGACTAGCGGGAGTCACCGGGGAGCTGTTTTTT. Translated: CASRGLAGVTGELFF. The complete variable domain, with remaining parts taken from reference TRBV2 and TRBJ2-2, reads EPEVTQTPSHQVTQMGQEVILRCVPISNHLYFYWYRQILGQKVEFLVSFYNNEISEKSEIFDDQFSVERPDGSNFTLKIRSTKLEDSAMYFCASRGLAGVTGELFFGEGSRLTVL.

This chain links TRBV6-4 with TRBJ2-3, with 7 bases matching TRBD2. This CDR3 region has 14 residues. V trimming: 4 bases; J trimming: 5 bases; junction bases outside the gene matches: 6. The germline V gene has CDR1 MRHNA and CDR2 SNTAGT. CDR3 coding DNA: TGTGCCAGCAGTGTCGAGGGAGGGAAAGATACGCAGTATTTT. Translated: CASSVEGGKDTQYF.

Here the CDR3 DNA reads TGTGCCAGCAGTGAATGGGCGGGGTTCTCCTACGAGCAGTACTTC. It translates to CASSEWAGFSYEQYF. The V and J genes are TRBV2 and TRBJ2-7; D is possibly TRBD2 (6 bases). Trimming took off 2 bases at V and 0 bases at J, with 11 bases between the two ends. Per germline, CDR1 SNHLY and CDR2 FYNNEI. The CDR3 has 15 residues. Filled out from reference TRBV2 and TRBJ2-7, the complete variable domain reads EPEVTQTPSHQVTQMGQEVILRCVPISNHLYFYWYRQILGQKVEFLVSFYNNEISEKSEIFDDQFSVERPDGSNFTLKIRSTKLEDSAMYFCASSEWAGFSYEQYFGPGTRLTVT.

The chain joins TRBV4-1 to TRBJ1-2; D remains unclear. The V end was cut by 1 base, the J end by 0 bases, with 0 bases between. The CDR3 is made up of 12 amino acids. The germline gives CDR1 MGHRA, CDR2 YSYEKL. The CDR3 DNA is TGCGCCAGCAGCCAAGCTAACTATGGCTACACCTTC. This codes for CASSQANYGYTF.

V and J are TRBV7-9 and TRBJ1-4; D is unclear. Trimming removed 5 bases at V and 8 bases at J, with 9 bases between. CDR1 is SEHNR, CDR2 FQNEAQ, per germline (reference sequence). The CDR3 has 12 residues. For the CDR3, the DNA is TGTGCCAGCAGCCAGACAAGGGAAAAACTGTTTTTT. Protein sequence: CASSQTREKLFF.

The V and J genes are TRBV12-5 and TRBJ2-7, with TRBD2 identical over 8 bases. Germline V gives CDR1 LGHNT, CDR2 FRNRAP. Germline trimming cut 6 bases from V and 5 bases from J; bases unmatched to any gene: 12. CDR3 length equals 15 residues. The CDR3 coding sequence is TGTGCTAGTGGCAGAGGACTAGCAACAGGAGACGAGCAGTACTTC. This gives the protein CASGRGLATGDEQYF.

The chain joins TRBV4-2 to TRBJ1-2, with TRBD1 as a possible D gene (6 bases). The CDR3 sequence is 14 residues long. Trimming removed 3 bases at V and 8 bases at J, with 16 bases between. Germline values: CDR1 LGHNA, CDR2 YNFKEQ. The CDR3 loop is CASSQVGGPGGYTF. In DNA form, the CDR3 reads TGTGCCAGCAGCCAGGTAGGGGGTCCCGGCGGCTACACCTTC.

V gene TRBV5-1 combines with J gene TRBJ2-1, with 8 bases aligning to TRBD2. Germline V gene lookup returns CDR1 SGHRS and CDR2 YFSETQ. This CDR3 is built from 13 residues. The trim removed 6 bases at V and 3 bases at J, leaving 2 bases unmatched. The CDR3 DNA reads TGCGCCAGCAATAGCGGGAACTACAATGAGCAGTTCTTC. It specifies CASNSGNYNEQFF.

V is TRBV5-1 and J is TRBJ2-5, with 14 bases that match TRBD2. V dropped 7 bases and J dropped 1; count of bases not matched to a gene: 9. This CDR3 spans 17 amino acids. Germline CDR1 is SGHRS and CDR2 is YFSETQ. In DNA form, the CDR3 reads TGCGCCAGCGGCCCCGGGACTAGCGGGAGAGGCCAAGAGACCCAGTACTTC. This sequence encodes CASGPGTSGRGQETQYF.

The chain recombines TRBV5-1 with TRBJ2-2; D is ambiguous. V lost 6 bases, J lost 3 bases, and 9 bases lay in between. The CDR3 is 13 amino acids. Germline loops: CDR1 SGHRS, CDR2 YFSETQ. CDR3 bases: TGCGCCAGCAATGAAGGGCACACCGGGGAGCTGTTTTTT. This gives the protein CASNEGHTGELFF.

The V call is TRBV5-4, the J call TRBJ2-7; 8 bases map to TRBD1. Germline V gene sequence: CDR1 SGHNT, CDR2 YYREEE (reference sequence). The CDR3 spans 15 residues. V lost 4 bases and J lost 1; bases outside the gene matches: 7. The CDR3 loop reads CASSASGTGSYEQYF. The CDR3 nucleotides read TGTGCCAGCAGCGCATCCGGGACAGGATCCTACGAGCAGTACTTC.

The chain couples TRBV10-3 to TRBJ2-3; no clear D. Deletions cut 6 bases from V and 0 bases from J, with 10 bases between. The CDR3 runs to 14 residues. Per germline, CDR1 ENHRY and CDR2 SYGVKD. The CDR3 DNA sequence: TGTGCCATCAGCGACGGAAGAAGCACAGATACGCAGTATTTT. Its translation: CAISDGRSTDTQYF.